The clone carrying this T cell receptor beta chain was seen many times. The antigen is unknown. These data come from a study of Graves' ophthalmopathy and Graves' hyperthyroidism. Study-level information: Investigators collected peripheral blood at initial diagnosis, before any treatment was given. Study-level findings and limits: In separating ophthalmopathy from stable hyperthyroidism, a 13-signature model achieved nearly 90% sensitivity and 81.08% specificity. The authors also found most expanded thyroid clonotypes above 0.001 frequency in blood.

Fresh peripheral blood, 10 ml, was the PBMC source. Investigators amplified TCR beta CDR3 regions from RNA transcripts. HTBI-primed first-round RT-PCR preceded second-round multiplex PCR. TCRdb re-analysed the multiplex PCR reads in MiXCR, keeping a single row per CDR3 protein. The repertoire holds 680,000 or so distinct CDR3 sequences, with 22% as singletons. V was pared by 6 bases and J by 5 bases, with 11 bases between. The CDR3 runs 12 residues. In germline, CDR1 is SGHAT, CDR2 FQNNGV. The chain carries TRBV11-2 and TRBJ2-7, with D perhaps matching TRBD1 (6 bases). Sequencing was done on a sample of peripheral blood. The sequence was collected from a woman aged 18-29 years with stable Graves' hyperthyroidism. Some clones in this sample may be carry-over from other donors' samples. The CDR3 loop is CASSQRDNEQYF. The CDR3 DNA reads as TGTGCCAGCAGTCAGAGGGACAACGAGCAGTACTTC.